Below are 13 T cell receptor beta chains sequenced from a single sample in a study of shared clonotypes between healthy human individuals. Sequencing used immunoSEQ multiplex PCR; TCRdb keeps in-frame clones, though not all of them. Found here are about 710,000 clones, approximately 77% of them singletons; the top ten hold roughly 1.8%. Sequenced sample: memory CD4+ T cells sorted from blood. Subset denoted: CD45RA-negative fraction. The source is a woman aged 25 to 45 in good health.

The gene calls are TRBV19 and TRBJ2-2; maybe TRBD1 (5 bases). V lost 2 bases and J lost 6, with 16 bases in between. The CDR3 loop spans 16 amino acids. Germline-derived CDR1 and CDR2 are LNHDA and SQIVND (reference sequence). The CDR3 DNA is TGTGCCAGTAGTATATACTGGCAGGGTAGCCCCGGGGAGCTGTTTTTT. This codes for CASSIYWQGSPGELFF.

This clone has more than one count but fewer than ten. Within the sample, other DNA sequences also encode this same CDR3. V and J are TRBV13 and TRBJ1-2, with no clear D. Between the trimmed V and J ends, which lost 2 bases and 5 bases, there was a span of 9 bases. The CDR3 extends over 13 amino acids. The germline V gene has CDR1 PRHDT and CDR2 FYEKMQ (reference sequence). For the CDR3, the DNA is TGTGCCAGCAGCTTACGGGGATCGTATGGCTACACCTTC. It encodes CASSLRGSYGYTF. Filled out from reference TRBV13 and TRBJ1-2, the complete variable domain reads AAGVIQSPRHLIKEKRETATLKCYPIPRHDTVYWYQQGPGQDPQFLISFYEKMQSDKGSIPDRFSAQQFSDYHSELNMSSLELGDSALYFCASSLRGSYGYTFGSGTRLTVV.

This chain joins TRBV7-9 and TRBJ1-3; D uncertain. Germline assignment: CDR1 SEHNR and CDR2 FQNEAQ (reference sequence). V gave up 0 bases and J gave up 4 bases, with 4 bases separating them. This CDR3 spans 13 amino acids. The CDR3 DNA follows: TGTGCCAGCAGCTTAGCTGTGGGAAACACCATATATTTT. It encodes CASSLAVGNTIYF. Supplemented by reference TRBV7-9 and TRBJ1-3, the full variable domain reads DTGVSQNPRHKITKRGQNVTFRCDPISEHNRLYWYRQTLGQGPEFLTYFQNEAQLEKSRLLSDRFSAERPKGSFSTLEIQRTEQGDSAMYLCASSLAVGNTIYFGEGSWLTVV.

The genes are TRBV28 and TRBJ2-3; 10 bases are shared with TRBD2. This CDR3 spans 17 amino acids. Germline V lookup: CDR1 MDHEN, CDR2 SYDVKM. Germline trimming cut 3 bases from V and 4 bases from J; bases unmatched to any gene: 10. The CDR3 DNA reads TGTGCCAGCAGTTTGTTCAGCGGGAGGGAGAGGGCAGATACGCAGTATTTT. Translating it yields CASSLFSGRERADTQYF.

The chain is built from TRBV14 and TRBJ2-6, with TRBD2 matching 10 bases. CDR1 is SGHDN and CDR2 is FVKESK in the germline V gene. V was pared by 5 bases and J by 0 bases, with 7 bases of the junction left unmatched. The CDR3 is 18 amino acids. The CDR3 protein is CASSSVAGGPSGANVLTF. The CDR3 coding sequence is TGTGCCAGCAGCTCTGTAGCGGGAGGCCCCTCTGGGGCCAACGTCCTGACTTTC.

This clone was counted a single time. The chain employs TRBV6-6 and TRBJ1-3, with unresolved D. The germline gives CDR1 MNHNY, CDR2 SVGAGI (reference sequence). Trimming stripped 0 bases from V and 0 bases from J, with 9 bases between. The CDR3 contains 16 residues. CDR3 sequence (DNA): TGTGCCAGCAGTTACTCGAGGAGAAACTCTGGAAACACCATATATTTT. As protein: CASSYSRRNSGNTIYF.

This rearrangement joins TRBV5-1 to TRBJ2-1; 10 bases agree with TRBD2. Germline CDR1 reads SGHRS; CDR2 reads YFSETQ. Losses at the gene ends were 3 bases for V and 7 bases for J; bases not matched to a gene: 10. There are 16 residues in the CDR3. The CDR3 DNA reads TGCGCCAGCAGCTGGGAAGCGGGAGGGGGTAGGAATGAGCAGTTCTTC. Amino acid sequence: CASSWEAGGGRNEQFF. The full variable domain, its missing parts supplied by reference TRBV5-1 and TRBJ2-1, is KAGVTQTPRYLIKTRGQQVTLSCSPISGHRSVSWYQQTPGQGLQFLFEYFSETQRNKGNFPGRFSGRQFSNSRSEMNVSTLELGDSALYLCASSWEAGGGRNEQFFGPGTRLTVL.

The rearrangement joins TRBV7-8 to TRBJ1-2; tentative D call: TRBD1 (5 bases). The CDR3 extends over 13 amino acids. Trimming took off 5 bases at V and 8 bases at J, with 15 bases between the two ends. CDR1 SGHVS and CDR2 FQNEAQ come from the germline V gene. CDR3 DNA sequence: TGTGCCAGCAGCACCCGGGACGGCGGGGGCTACACCTTC. Its translation is CASSTRDGGGYTF.

CDR3 residues: CASSDSHNQPQHF. CDR3 sequence (DNA): TGTGCCAGCTCCGACAGCCACAATCAGCCCCAGCATTTT. The chain employs TRBV2 and TRBJ1-5; maybe TRBD1 (5 bases). The V gene's germline CDR1 is SNHLY and CDR2 FYNNEI. The V end was cut by 8 bases, the J end by 3 bases, with 11 bases between. The CDR3 runs 13 residues. Combining the CDR3 with reference TRBV2 and TRBJ1-5 gives the whole variable domain EPEVTQTPSHQVTQMGQEVILRCVPISNHLYFYWYRQILGQKVEFLVSFYNNEISEKSEIFDDQFSVERPDGSNFTLKIRSTKLEDSAMYFCASSDSHNQPQHFGDGTRLSIL.

This clone has only a few counts. V usage is TRBV6-5 and J usage is TRBJ2-1; no definite D call. The germline V gene encodes CDR1 MNHEY and CDR2 SVGAGI. The CDR3 loop spans 13 amino acids. The V and J ends lost 8 bases and 5 bases respectively, with 13 bases between them. The CDR3 DNA reads as TGTGCCAGCGCCCGGCAGCTGCACAATGAGCAGTTCTTC. This translates into CASARQLHNEQFF.

J is TRBJ2-3 and V is TRBV11-2; the D is unclear. The CDR3 loop spans 13 amino acids. Germline values: CDR1 SGHAT, CDR2 FQNNGV. Trimming removed 1 base from V and 4 bases from J, with 6 bases in between. The CDR3, as DNA: TGTGCCAGCAGCTTAGTGGACCCAGATACGCAGTATTTT. Translated: CASSLVDPDTQYF. Filled out from reference TRBV11-2 and TRBJ2-3, the complete variable domain reads EAGVAQSPRYKIIEKRQSVAFWCNPISGHATLYWYQQILGQGPKLLIQFQNNGVVDDSQLPKDRFSAERLKGVDSTLKIQPAKLEDSAVYLCASSLVDPDTQYFGPGTRLTVL.

In nucleotides, the CDR3 is TGTGCCAGCAGCAAGGGACAGGGACCGAACACTGAAGCTTTCTTT. It translates to CASSKGQGPNTEAFF. The chain uses TRBV21-1 and TRBJ1-1; TRBD1 is taken as the D call from the table, unchecked against the DNA. TRBV21-1 is deemed a pseudogene. This CDR3 spans 15 amino acids.

This chain uses TRBV7-3 with TRBJ2-7; 7 bases align to TRBD1. J lost 2 bases, V lost 5 bases, and 3 bases had no gene match. This CDR3 contains 13 residues. Germline CDR1 reads SGHTA; CDR2 reads FQGTGA. The DNA of the CDR3 is TGTGCCAGCAGCACGCAGGGGGCCTACGAGCAGTACTTC. Amino acids: CASSTQGAYEQYF.